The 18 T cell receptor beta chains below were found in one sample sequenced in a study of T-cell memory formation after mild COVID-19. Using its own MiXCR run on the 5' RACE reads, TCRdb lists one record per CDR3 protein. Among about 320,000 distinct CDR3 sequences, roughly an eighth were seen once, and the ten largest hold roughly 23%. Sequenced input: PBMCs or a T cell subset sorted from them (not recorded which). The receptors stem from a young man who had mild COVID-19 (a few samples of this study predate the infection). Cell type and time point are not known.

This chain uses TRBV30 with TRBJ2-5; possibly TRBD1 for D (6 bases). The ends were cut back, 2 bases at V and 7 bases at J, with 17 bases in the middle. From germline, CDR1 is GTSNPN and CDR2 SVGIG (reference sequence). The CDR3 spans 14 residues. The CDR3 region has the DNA TGTGCCTGGAGTATGTCAGGGGCGAGGGGGACCCAGTACTTC. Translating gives CAWSMSGARGTQYF.

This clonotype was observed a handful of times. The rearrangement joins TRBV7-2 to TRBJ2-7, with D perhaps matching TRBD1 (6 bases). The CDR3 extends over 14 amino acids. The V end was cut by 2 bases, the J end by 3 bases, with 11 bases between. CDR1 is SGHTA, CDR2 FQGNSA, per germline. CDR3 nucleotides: TGTGCCAGCAGCTTATTGGCCAGGGGCTACGAGCAGTACTTC. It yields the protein CASSLLARGYEQYF.

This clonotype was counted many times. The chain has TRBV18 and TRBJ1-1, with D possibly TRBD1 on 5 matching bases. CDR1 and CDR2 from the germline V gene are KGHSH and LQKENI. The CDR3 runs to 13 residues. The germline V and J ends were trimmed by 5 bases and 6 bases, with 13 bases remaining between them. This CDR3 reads CASSGRGRAEAFF. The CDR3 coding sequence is TGTGCCAGCTCAGGTAGGGGAAGGGCTGAAGCTTTCTTT.

The CDR3 sequence: CASSQVAGNEQFF. DNA of the CDR3: TGCGCCAGCAGCCAAGTAGCCGGAAATGAGCAGTTCTTC. The chain couples TRBV4-3 to TRBJ2-1; D not certain. Deletions cut 1 base from V and 7 bases from J, with 8 bases between. Germline lookup yields CDR1 LGHNA and CDR2 YSLEER. The CDR3 extends over 13 amino acids.

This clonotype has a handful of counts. CDR3 sequence: CASTAGTENSPLHF. Here the CDR3 DNA reads TGTGCCAGCACCGCCGGGACAGAGAATTCACCCCTCCACTTT. The chain combines TRBV6-2 or TRBV6-3 with TRBJ1-6; 7 bases align to TRBD1. Unmatched junction bases numbered 7, after V lost 7 bases and J lost 7 bases. Germline V gene lookup returns CDR1 MNHEY and CDR2 SVGEGT. The CDR3 is 14 amino acids.

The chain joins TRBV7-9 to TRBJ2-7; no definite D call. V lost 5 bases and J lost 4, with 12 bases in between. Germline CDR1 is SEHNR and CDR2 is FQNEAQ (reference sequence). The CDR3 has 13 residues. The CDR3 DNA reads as TGTGCCAGCAGCAATCACATGGGATACGAGCAGTACTTC. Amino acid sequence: CASSNHMGYEQYF.

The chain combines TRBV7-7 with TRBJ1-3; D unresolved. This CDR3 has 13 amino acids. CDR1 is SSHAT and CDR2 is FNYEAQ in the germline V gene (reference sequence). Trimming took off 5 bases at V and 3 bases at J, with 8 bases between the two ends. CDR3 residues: CASSPVNGNTIYF. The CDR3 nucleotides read TGTGCCAGCAGCCCCGTGAATGGAAACACCATATATTTT.

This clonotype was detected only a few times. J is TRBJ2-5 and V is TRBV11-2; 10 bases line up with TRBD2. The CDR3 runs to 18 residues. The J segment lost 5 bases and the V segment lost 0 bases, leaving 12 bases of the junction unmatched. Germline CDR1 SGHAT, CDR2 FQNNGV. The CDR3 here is CASSLDPSGGVGRETQYF. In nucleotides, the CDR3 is TGTGCCAGCAGCTTAGACCCTAGCGGGGGAGTCGGACGGGAGACCCAGTACTTC.

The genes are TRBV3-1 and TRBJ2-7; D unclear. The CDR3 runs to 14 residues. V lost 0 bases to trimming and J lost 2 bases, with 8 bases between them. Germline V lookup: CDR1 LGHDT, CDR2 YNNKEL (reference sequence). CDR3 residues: CASSQDRQAYEQYF. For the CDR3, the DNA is TGTGCCAGCAGCCAAGATCGCCAGGCCTACGAGCAGTACTTC.

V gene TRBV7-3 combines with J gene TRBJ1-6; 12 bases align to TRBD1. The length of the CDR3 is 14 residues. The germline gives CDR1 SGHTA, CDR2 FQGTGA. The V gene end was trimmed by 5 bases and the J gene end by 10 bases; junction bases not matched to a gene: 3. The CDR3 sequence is CASSEGQGASPLHF. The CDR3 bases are TGTGCCAGCAGCGAGGGACAGGGGGCCTCACCCCTCCACTTT.

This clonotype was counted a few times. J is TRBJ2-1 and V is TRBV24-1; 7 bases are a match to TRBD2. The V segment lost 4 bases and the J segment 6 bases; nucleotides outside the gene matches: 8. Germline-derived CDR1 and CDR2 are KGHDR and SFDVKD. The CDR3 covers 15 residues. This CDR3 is CATSDPRGSSNEQFF. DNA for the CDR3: TGTGCCACCAGTGACCCGCGGGGGAGCTCCAATGAGCAGTTCTTC.

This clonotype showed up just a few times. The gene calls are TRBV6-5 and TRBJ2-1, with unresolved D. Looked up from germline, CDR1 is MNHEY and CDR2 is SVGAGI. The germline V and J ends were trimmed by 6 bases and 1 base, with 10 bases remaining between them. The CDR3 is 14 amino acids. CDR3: CASRPSDSYNEQFF. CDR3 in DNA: TGTGCCAGCAGACCCAGCGATTCCTACAATGAGCAGTTCTTC.

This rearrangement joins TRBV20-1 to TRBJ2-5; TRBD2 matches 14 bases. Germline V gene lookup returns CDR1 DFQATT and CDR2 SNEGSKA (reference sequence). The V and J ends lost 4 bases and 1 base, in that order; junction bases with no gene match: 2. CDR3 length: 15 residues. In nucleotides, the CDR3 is TGCAGTGCTACGACTAGCGGGGGGGTCCAAGAGACCCAGTACTTC. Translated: CSATTSGGVQETQYF.

DNA of the CDR3: TGTGCCAGCTCACCGCCGGACCGCGACTGGCAGTACGTC. Translation gives CASSPPDRDWQYV. The chain links TRBV18 to TRBJ2-7, with D unresolved. In germline, CDR1 is KGHSH, CDR2 LQKENI. The CDR3 has 13 residues. V lost 3 bases and J 9 bases, leaving 15 bases between the germline ends.

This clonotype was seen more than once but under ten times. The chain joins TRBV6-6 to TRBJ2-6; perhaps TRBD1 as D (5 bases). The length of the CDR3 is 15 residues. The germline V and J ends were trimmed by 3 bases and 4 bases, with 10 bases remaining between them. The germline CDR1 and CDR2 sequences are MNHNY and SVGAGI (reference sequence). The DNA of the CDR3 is TGTGCCAGCAGTTATGGGGCAAGCGGGGCCAACGTCCTGACTTTC. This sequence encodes CASSYGASGANVLTF.

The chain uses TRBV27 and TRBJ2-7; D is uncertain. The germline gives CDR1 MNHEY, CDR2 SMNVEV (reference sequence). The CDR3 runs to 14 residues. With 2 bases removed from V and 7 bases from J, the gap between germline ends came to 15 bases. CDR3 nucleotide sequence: TGTGCCAGCAGTTTAGCCGGGCCCCCTAGGGAGCAGTACTTC. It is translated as CASSLAGPPREQYF.

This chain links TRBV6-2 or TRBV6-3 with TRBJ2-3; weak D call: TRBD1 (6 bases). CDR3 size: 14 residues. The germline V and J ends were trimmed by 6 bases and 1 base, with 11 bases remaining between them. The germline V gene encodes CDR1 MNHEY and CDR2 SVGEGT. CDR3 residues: CASRGPGGTDTQYF. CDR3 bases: TGTGCCAGCAGGGGGCCAGGGGGCACAGATACGCAGTATTTT.

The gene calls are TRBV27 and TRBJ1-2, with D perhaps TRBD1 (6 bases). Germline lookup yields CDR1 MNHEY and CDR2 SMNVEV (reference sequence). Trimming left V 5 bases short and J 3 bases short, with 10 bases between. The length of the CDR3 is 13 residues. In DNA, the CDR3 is TGTGCCAGCAGTCCAGGACAGTACTATGGCTACACCTTC. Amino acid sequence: CASSPGQYYGYTF.